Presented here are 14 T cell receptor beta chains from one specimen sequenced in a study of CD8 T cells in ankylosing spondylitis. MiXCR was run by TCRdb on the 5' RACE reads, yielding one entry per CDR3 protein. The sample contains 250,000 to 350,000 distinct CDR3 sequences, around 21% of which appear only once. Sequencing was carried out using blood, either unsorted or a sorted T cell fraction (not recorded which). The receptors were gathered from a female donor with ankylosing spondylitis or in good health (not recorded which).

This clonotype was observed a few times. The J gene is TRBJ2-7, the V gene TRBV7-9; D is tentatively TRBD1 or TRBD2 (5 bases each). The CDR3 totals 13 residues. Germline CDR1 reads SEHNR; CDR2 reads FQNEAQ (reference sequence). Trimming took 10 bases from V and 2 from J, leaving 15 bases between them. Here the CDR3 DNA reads TGTGCCACTTCCGGGACGGCCGCCTACGAGCAGTACTTC. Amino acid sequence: CATSGTAAYEQYF.

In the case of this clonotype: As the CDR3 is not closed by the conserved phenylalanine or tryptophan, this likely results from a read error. The CDR3: CASSLSGQDNEQFL. DNA of the CDR3: TGTGCCAGCAGTTTGAGCGGCCAAGACAATGAGCAGTTCTTA. The chain couples TRBV12-3 or TRBV12-4 to TRBJ2-1; possible D gene TRBD2, 5 bases. The CDR3 totals 14 residues. Trimming stripped 3 bases from V and 5 bases from J, with 11 bases between.

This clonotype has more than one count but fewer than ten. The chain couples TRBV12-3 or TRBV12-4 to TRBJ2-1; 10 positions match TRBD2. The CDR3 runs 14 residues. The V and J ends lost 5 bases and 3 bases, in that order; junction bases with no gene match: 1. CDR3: CASSSGRGYNEQFF. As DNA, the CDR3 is TGTGCCAGCAGTAGCGGGAGGGGCTACAATGAGCAGTTCTTC.

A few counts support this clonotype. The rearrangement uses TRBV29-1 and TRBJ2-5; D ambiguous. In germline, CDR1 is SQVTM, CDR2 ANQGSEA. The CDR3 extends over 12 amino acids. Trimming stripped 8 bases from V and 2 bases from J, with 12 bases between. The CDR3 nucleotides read TGCAGCATCTCATGGGGACAAGAGACCCAGTACTTC. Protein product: CSISWGQETQYF. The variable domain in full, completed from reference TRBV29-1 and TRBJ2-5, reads SAVISQKPSRDICQRGTSLTIQCQVDSQVTMMFWYRQQPGQSLTLIATANQGSEATYESGFVIDKFPISRPNLTFSTLTVSNMSPEDSSIYLCSISWGQETQYFGPGTRLLVL.

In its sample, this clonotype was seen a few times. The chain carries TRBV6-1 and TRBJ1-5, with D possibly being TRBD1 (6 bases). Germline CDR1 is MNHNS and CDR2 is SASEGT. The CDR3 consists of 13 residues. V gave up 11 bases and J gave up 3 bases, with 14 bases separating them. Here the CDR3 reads CAGTSSPNQPQHF. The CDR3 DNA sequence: TGTGCCGGGACATCTTCCCCCAATCAGCCCCAGCATTTT.

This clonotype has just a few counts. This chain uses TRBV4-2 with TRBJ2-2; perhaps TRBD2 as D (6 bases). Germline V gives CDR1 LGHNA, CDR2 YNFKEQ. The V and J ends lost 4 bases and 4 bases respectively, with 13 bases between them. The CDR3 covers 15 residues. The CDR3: CASSPRGLTTGELFF. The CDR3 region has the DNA TGTGCCAGCAGCCCGAGGGGACTTACCACCGGGGAGCTGTTTTTT.

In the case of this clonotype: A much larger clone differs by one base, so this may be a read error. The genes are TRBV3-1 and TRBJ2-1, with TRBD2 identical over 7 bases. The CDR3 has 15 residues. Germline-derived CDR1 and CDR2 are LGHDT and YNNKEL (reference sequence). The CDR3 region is CASSPRGAGANELFF. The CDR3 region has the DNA TGTGCCAGCAGCCCCAGAGGGGCGGGAGCTAATGAGCTGTTCTTC.

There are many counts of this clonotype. The CDR3, as DNA: TGTGCCAGCGCCCGTTGGAGCGGGAGGGGAAACGAGCAGTACTTC. Protein product: CASARWSGRGNEQYF. This chain connects TRBV12-3 or TRBV12-4 to TRBJ2-7; 10 nucleotides line up with TRBD2. The length of the CDR3 is 15 residues. With V trimmed by 8 bases and J by 5 bases, 12 bases remained unmatched.

In DNA, the CDR3 is TGTGCCAGCTCACCAGCAGGGAGCTCCTACGAGCAGTACTTC. Its translation is CASSPAGSSYEQYF. The J gene is TRBJ2-7, the V gene TRBV18; D may match TRBD1 or TRBD2 (5 bases each). This CDR3 comprises 14 residues. Trimming shortened V by 2 bases and J by 0 bases, and 8 bases separated the two germline ends. Looked up from germline, CDR1 is KGHSH and CDR2 is LQKENI.

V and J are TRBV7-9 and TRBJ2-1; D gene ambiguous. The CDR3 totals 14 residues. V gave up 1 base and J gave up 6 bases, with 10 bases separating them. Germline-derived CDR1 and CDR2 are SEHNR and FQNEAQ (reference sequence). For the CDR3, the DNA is TGTGCCAGCAGCTTAGACACCTTGGCCAATGAGCAGTTCTTC. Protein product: CASSLDTLANEQFF.

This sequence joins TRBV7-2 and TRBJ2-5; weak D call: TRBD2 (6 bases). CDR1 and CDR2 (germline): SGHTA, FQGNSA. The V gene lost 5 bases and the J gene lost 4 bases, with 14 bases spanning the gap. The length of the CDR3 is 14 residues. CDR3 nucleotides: TGTGCCAGCAGCCAGAGGAGGGCGGGAGAGACCCAGTACTTC. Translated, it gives CASSQRRAGETQYF.

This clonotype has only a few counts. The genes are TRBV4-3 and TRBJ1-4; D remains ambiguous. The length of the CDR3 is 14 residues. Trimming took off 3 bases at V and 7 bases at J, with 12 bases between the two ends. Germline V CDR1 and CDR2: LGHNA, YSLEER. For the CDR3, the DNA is TGCGCCAGCAGCCAGGAACCTCGAGGTGAAAAACTGTTTTTT. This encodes CASSQEPRGEKLFF.

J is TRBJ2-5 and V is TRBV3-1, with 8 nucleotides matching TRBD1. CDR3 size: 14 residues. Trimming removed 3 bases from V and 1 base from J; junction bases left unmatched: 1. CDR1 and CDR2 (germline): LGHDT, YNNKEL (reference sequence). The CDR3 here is CASSHDRGQETQYF. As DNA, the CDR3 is TGTGCCAGCAGCCACGACAGGGGCCAAGAGACCCAGTACTTC.

The CDR3 DNA reads TGTGCCAGCAGTTTAACGAAACAGGGCGCCCTCATGGATGAGCAGTTCTTC. Protein: CASSLTKQGALMDEQFF. The J gene is TRBJ2-1, the V gene TRBV28, with D tentatively TRBD1 (6 bases). This CDR3 region has 17 residues. The V and J ends lost 2 bases and 8 bases respectively, with 22 bases between them. CDR1 and CDR2 (germline): MDHEN, SYDVKM.